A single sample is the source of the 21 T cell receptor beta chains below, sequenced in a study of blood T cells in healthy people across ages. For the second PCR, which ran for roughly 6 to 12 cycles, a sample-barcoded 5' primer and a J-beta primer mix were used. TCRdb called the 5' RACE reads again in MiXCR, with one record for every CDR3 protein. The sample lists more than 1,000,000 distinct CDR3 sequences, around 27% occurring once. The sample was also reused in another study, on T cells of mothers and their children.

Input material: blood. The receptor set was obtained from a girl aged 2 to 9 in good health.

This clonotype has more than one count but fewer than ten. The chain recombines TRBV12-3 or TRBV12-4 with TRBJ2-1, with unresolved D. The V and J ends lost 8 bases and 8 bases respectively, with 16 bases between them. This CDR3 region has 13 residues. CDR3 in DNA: TGTGCCAGCTCCTTGGTTACAACGTATGAGCAGTTCTTC. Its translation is CASSLVTTYEQFF.

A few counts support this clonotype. In DNA, the CDR3 is TGTGCCAGCAGCACTTTAGGGGTGTTCGACACCGGGGAGCTGTTTTTT. It translates to CASSTLGVFDTGELFF. The chain carries TRBV3-1 and TRBJ2-2, with a weak D call TRBD1 (5 bases). The V gene lost 5 bases and the J gene lost 3 bases, with 16 bases spanning the gap. Germline CDR1 reads LGHDT; CDR2 reads YNNKEL (reference sequence). This CDR3 spans 16 amino acids.

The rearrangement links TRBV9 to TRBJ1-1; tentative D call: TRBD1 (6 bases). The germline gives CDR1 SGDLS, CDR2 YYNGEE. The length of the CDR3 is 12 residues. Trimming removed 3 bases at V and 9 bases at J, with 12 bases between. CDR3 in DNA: TGTGCCAGCAGCGGAACCGACAGGAAAGCTTTCTTT. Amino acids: CASSGTDRKAFF. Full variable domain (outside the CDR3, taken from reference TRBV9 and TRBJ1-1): DSGVTQTPKHLITATGQRVTLRCSPRSGDLSVYWYQQSLDQGLQFLIQYYNGEERAKGNILERFSAQQFPDLHSELNLSSLELGDSALYFCASSGTDRKAFFGQGTRLTVV.

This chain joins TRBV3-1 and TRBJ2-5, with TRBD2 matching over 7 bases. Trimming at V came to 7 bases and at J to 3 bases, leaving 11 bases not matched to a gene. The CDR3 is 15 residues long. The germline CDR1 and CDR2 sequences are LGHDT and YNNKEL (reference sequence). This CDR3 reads CASTLGEGGEETQYF. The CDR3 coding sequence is TGTGCCAGCACCTTGGGGGAGGGAGGAGAAGAGACCCAGTACTTC.

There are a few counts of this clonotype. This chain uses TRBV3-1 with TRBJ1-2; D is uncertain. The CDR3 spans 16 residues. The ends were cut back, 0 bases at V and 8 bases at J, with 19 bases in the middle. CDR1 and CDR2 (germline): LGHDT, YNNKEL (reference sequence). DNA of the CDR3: TGTGCCAGCAGCCAAGATCCGAAGAACGCAGTTAGGGGCTACACCTTC. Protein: CASSQDPKNAVRGYTF.

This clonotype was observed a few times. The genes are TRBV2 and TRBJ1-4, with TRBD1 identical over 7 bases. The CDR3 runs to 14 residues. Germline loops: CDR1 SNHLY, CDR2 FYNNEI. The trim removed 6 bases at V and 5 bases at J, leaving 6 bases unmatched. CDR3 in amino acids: CASSAGDSNEKLFF. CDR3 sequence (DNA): TGTGCCAGCAGCGCTGGGGACAGCAATGAAAAACTGTTTTTT.

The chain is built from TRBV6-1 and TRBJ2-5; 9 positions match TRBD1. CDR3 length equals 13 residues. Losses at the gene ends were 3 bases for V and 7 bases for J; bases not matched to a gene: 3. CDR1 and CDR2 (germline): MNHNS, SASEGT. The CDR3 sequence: CASSDGQGTTQYF. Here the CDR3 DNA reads TGTGCCAGCAGTGACGGACAGGGGACGACCCAGTACTTC.

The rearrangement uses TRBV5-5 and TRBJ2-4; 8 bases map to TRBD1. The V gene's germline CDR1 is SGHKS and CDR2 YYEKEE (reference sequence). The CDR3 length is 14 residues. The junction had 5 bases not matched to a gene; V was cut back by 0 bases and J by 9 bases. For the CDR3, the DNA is TGTGCCAGCAGCTTGGAACAGGGGGGTAGCATTCAGTACTTC. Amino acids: CASSLEQGGSIQYF.

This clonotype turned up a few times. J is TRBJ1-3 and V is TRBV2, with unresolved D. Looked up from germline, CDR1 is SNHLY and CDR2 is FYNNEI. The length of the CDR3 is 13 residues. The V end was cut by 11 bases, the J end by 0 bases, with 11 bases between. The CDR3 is CAGRRSSGNTIYF. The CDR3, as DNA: TGTGCCGGCCGCCGGTCCTCTGGAAACACCATATATTTT.

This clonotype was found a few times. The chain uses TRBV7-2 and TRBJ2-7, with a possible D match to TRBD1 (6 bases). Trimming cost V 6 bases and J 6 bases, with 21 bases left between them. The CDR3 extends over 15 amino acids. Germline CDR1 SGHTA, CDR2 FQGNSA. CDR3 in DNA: TGTGCCAGCAGTCCAGGGGTATGGGGGAAGCTCGAGCAGTACTTC. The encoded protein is CASSPGVWGKLEQYF.

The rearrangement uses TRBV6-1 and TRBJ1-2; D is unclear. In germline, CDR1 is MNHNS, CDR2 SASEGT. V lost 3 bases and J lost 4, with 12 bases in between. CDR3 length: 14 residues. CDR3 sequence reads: CASSEEGAFYGYTF. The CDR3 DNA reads TGTGCCAGCAGTGAGGAGGGCGCTTTCTATGGCTACACCTTC.

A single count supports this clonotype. The chain's CDR3 is CASTTRIPGLYGYTF. CDR3 nucleotides: TGTGCCAGCACGACCCGGATTCCGGGCCTCTATGGCTACACCTTC. The chain has TRBV27 and TRBJ1-2; D is undetermined. The CDR3 runs 15 residues. The V end lost 7 bases, the J end lost 4 bases, and 19 bases lay between the germline ends. Germline lookup yields CDR1 MNHEY and CDR2 SMNVEV (reference sequence).

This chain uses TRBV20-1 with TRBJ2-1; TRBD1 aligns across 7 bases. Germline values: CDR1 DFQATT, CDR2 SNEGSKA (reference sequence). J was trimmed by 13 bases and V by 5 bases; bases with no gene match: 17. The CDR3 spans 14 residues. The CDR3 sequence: CSAESYYDRQGQFF. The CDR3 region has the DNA TGCAGTGCTGAGAGCTACTACGATAGACAGGGCCAGTTCTTC.

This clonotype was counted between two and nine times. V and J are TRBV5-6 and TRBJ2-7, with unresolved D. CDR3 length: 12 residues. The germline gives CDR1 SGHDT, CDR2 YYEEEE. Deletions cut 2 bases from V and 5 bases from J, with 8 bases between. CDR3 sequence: CASSFSSDEQYF. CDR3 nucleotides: TGTGCCAGCAGCTTCTCCTCGGACGAGCAGTACTTC.

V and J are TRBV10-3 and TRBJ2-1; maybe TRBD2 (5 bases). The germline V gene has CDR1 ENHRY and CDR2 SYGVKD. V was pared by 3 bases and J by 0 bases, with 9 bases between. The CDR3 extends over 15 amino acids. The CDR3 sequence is CAISELGSSYNEQFF. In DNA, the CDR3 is TGTGCCATCAGTGAACTGGGGAGCTCCTACAATGAGCAGTTCTTC.

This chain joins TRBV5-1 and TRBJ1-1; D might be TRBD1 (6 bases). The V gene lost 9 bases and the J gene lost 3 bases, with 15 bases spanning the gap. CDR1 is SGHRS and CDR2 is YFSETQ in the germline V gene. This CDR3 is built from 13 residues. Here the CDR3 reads CATRKGVDTEAFF. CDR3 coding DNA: TGCGCCACCCGAAAGGGGGTGGACACTGAAGCTTTCTTT.

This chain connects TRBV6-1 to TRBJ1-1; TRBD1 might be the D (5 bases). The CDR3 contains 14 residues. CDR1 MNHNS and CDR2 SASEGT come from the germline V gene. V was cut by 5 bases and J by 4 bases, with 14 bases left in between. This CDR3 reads CASSMRGASTEAFF. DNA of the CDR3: TGTGCCAGCAGTATGAGGGGCGCGAGCACTGAAGCTTTCTTT.

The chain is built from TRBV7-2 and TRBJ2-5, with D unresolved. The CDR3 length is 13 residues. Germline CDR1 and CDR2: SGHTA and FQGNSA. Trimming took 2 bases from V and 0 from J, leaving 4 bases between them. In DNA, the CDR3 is TGTGCCAGCAGCTTATGGCACCAAGAGACCCAGTACTTC. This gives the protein CASSLWHQETQYF.

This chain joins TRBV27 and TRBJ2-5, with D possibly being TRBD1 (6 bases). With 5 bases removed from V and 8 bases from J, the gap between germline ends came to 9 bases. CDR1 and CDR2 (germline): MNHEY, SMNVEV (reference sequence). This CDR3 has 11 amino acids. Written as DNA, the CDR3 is TGTGCCAGCAGTGGCAGGGGTACCCAGTACTTC. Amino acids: CASSGRGTQYF.

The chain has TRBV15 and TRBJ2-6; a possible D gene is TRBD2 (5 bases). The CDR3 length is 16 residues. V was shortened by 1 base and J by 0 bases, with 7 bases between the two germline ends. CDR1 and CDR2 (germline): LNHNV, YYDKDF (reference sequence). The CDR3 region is CATSRGGDSGANVLTF. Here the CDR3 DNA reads TGTGCCACCAGCAGAGGGGGAGACTCTGGGGCCAACGTCCTGACTTTC.

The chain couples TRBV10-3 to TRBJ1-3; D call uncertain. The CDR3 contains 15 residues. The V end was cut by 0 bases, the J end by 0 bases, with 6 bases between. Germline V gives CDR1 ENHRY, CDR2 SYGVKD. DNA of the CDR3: TGTGCCATCAGTGAGTCGCACAACTCTGGAAACACCATATATTTT. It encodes CAISESHNSGNTIYF.